This T cell receptor (beta chain) stems from a study of shared clonotypes between healthy human individuals. Trimming removed 2 bases from V and 4 bases from J, with 7 bases in between. The CDR3 sequence is 13 residues long. CDR1 and CDR2 from the germline V gene are KGHSH and LQKENI. Comments on this clone: The antigen is not known. Other nucleotide sequences in the sample specify the same CDR3.

General study results and limits: Only blood underwent sampling, and tissue repertoires likely differ. Rarefaction curves obtained for sorted subsets showed sequencing incomplete despite large depth. Naive subsets, compared against memory subsets, generally had larger estimated richness values.

Sequencing was performed with immunoSEQ multiplex PCR; in TCRdb, only in-frame clones are kept and a portion is missing. The sample has about a million clones; around three quarters are singletons. The material sequenced was memory CD4+ T cells sorted from blood. Subset given: CD45RA-negative fraction. The TCR was taken from a man younger than 30 in good health. V usage is TRBV18 and J usage is TRBJ2-3; D is uncertain. This CDR3 reads CASSPLIPDTQYF. The DNA for the CDR3 is TGTGCCAGCTCACCATTAATCCCAGATACGCAGTATTTT.